This T cell receptor (beta chain) was profiled in a study of spatial heterogeneity in lung cancer. Across the study: The mean occurrence of each unique TCR and UMI combination in raw reads exceeded 8.5.

Described time point: sample taken at primary tumor resection. The authors sequenced whole RNA from tumor, nontumor lung or frozen PBMC without sorting. Findings and caveats of the study: There were more appearances of ubiquitous expanded tumor TCRs in blood at resection than at follow-up.

This CDR3 is 14 amino acids long. The ends lost 3 bases at V and 5 bases at J; junction bases unmatched: 5. Germline CDR1 KGHSH, CDR2 LQKENI. TCRdb called the 5' RACE reads again in MiXCR, with one record for every CDR3 protein. The profile shows tens of thousands of distinct CDR3 sequences, about an eighth of them singletons. This clonotype turned up a few times. Its antigen remains unidentified. The TCR comes from a male donor with early-stage non-small cell lung cancer. The sample consisted of PBMCs, taken at surgery. This rearrangement joins TRBV18 to TRBJ1-1, with TRBD1 matching 8 bases. The CDR3 sequence: CASSPGQGWTEAFF. CDR3 nucleotide sequence: TGTGCCAGCTCACCCGGACAGGGCTGGACTGAAGCTTTCTTT.